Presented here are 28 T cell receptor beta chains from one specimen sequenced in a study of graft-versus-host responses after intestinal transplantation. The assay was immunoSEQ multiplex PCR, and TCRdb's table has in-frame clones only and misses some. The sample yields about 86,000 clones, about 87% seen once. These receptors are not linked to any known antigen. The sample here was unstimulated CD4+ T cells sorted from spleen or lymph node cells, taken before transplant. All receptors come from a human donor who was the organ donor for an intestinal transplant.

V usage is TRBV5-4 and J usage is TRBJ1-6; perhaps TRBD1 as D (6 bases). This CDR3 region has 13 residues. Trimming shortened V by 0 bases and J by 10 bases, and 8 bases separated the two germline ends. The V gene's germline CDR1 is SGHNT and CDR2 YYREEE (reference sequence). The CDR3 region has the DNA TGTGCCAGCAGCTTGGCGAGGGGGTCACCCCTCCACTTT. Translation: CASSLARGSPLHF. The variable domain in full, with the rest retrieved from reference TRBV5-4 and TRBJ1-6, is ETGVTQSPTHLIKTRGQQVTLRCSSQSGHNTVSWYQQALGQGPQFIFQYYREEENGRGNFPPRFSGLQFPNYSSELNVNALELDDSALYLCASSLARGSPLHFGNGTRLTVT.

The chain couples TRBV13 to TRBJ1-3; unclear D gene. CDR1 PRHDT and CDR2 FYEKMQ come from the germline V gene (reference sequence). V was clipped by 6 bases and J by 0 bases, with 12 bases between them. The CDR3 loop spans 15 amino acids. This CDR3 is CASRLGGGSGNTIYF. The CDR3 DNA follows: TGTGCCAGCAGACTAGGCGGAGGCTCTGGAAACACCATATATTTT.

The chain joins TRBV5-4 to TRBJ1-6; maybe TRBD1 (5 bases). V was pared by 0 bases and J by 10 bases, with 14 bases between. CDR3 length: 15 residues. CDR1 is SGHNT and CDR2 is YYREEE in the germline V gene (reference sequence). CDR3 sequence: CASSLAAGMGSPLHF. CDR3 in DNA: TGTGCCAGCAGCTTGGCGGCAGGGATGGGATCACCCCTCCACTTT. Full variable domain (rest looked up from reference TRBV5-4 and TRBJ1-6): ETGVTQSPTHLIKTRGQQVTLRCSSQSGHNTVSWYQQALGQGPQFIFQYYREEENGRGNFPPRFSGLQFPNYSSELNVNALELDDSALYLCASSLAAGMGSPLHFGNGTRLTVT.

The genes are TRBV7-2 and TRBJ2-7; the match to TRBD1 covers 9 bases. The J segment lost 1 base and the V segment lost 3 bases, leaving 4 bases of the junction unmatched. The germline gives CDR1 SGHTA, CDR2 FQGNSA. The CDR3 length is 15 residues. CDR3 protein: CASSFRTGESYEQYF. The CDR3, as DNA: TGTGCCAGCAGCTTCCGGACAGGGGAATCCTACGAGCAGTACTTC.

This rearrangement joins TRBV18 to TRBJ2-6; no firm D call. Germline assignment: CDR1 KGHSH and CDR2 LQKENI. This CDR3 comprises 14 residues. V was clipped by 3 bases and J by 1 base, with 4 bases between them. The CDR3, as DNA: TGTGCCAGCTCACCTCTTTCTGGGGCCAACGTCCTGACTTTC. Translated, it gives CASSPLSGANVLTF. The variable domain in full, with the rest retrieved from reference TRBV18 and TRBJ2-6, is NAGVMQNPRHLVRRRGQEARLRCSPMKGHSHVYWYRQLPEEGLKFMVYLQKENIIDESGMPKERFSAEFPKEGPSILRIQQVVRGDSAAYFCASSPLSGANVLTFGAGSRLTVL.

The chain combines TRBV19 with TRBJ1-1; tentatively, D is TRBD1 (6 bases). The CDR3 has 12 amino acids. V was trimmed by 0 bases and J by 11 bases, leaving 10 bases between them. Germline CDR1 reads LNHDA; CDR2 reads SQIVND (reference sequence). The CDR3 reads CASSIEAGAAFF. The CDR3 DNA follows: TGTGCCAGTAGTATAGAAGCGGGGGCGGCTTTCTTT. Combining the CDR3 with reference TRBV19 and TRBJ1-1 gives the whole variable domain DGGITQSPKYLFRKEGQNVTLSCEQNLNHDAMYWYRQDPGQGLRLIYYSQIVNDFQKGDIAEGYSVSREKKESFPLTVTSAQKNPTAFYLCASSIEAGAAFFGQGTRLTVV.

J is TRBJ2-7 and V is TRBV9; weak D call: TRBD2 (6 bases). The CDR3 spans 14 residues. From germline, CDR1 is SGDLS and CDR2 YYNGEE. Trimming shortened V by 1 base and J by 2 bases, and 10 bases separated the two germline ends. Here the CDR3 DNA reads TGTGCCAGCAGCGTATGGGAGGCCCCCTACGAGCAGTACTTC. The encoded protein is CASSVWEAPYEQYF.

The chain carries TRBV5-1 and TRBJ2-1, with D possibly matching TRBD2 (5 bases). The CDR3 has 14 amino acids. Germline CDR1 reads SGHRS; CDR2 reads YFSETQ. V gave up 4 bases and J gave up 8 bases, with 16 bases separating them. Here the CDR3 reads CASSPGAGNDEQFF. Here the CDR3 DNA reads TGCGCCAGCAGCCCAGGCGCGGGTAATGATGAGCAGTTCTTC.

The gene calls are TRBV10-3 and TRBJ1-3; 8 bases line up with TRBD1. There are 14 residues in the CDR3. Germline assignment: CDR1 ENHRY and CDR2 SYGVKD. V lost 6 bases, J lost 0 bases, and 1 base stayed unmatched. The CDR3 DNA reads TGTGCCATCAGGACAGGGGTCTCTGGAAACACCATATATTTT. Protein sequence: CAIRTGVSGNTIYF.

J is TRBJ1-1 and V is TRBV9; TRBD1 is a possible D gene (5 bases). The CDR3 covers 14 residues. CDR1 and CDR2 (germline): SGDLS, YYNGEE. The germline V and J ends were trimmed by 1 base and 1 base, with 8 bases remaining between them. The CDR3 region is CASSVQGRNTEAFF. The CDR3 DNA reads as TGTGCCAGCAGCGTACAGGGAAGGAACACTGAAGCTTTCTTT.

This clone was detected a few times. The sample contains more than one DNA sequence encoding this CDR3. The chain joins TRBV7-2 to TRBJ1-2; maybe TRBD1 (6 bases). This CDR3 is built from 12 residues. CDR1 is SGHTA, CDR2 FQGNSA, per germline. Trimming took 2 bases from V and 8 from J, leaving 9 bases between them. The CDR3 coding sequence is TGTGCCAGCAGCTTACAGGGGTACGGCTACACCTTC. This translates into CASSLQGYGYTF.

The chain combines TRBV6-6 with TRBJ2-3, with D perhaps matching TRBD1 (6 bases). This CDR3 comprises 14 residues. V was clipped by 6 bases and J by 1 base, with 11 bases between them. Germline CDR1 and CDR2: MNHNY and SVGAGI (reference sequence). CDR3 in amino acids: CASRDRAGTDTQYF. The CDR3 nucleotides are TGTGCCAGCAGGGACAGAGCCGGCACAGATACGCAGTATTTT.

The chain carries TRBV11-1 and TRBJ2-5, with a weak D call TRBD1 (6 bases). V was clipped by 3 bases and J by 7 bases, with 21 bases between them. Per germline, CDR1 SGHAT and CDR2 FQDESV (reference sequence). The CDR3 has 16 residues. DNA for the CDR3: TGTGCCAGCAGCTTCCAGGACAGTACCTTTAGGGGGACCCAGTACTTC. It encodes CASSFQDSTFRGTQYF.

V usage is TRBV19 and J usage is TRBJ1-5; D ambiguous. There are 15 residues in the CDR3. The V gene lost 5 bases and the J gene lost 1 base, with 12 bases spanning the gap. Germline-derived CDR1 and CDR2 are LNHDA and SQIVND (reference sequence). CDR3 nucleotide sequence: TGTGCCAGTAGTCCCGGGGTTCGGAGCAATCAGCCCCAGCATTTT. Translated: CASSPGVRSNQPQHF.

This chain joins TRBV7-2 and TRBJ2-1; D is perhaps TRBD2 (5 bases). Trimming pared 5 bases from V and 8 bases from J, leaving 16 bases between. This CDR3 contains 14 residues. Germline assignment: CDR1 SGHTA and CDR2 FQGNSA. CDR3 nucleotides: TGTGCCAGCAGCCGAGCGCTAGTTAGCGATGAGCAGTTCTTC. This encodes CASSRALVSDEQFF.

The CDR3 is CASSLVQIFNSPLHF. The CDR3 nucleotides are TGTGCCAGCAGCTTAGTACAGATCTTCAATTCACCCCTCCACTTT. The chain has TRBV5-5 and TRBJ1-6; no clear D gene. The CDR3 consists of 15 residues. Between the trimmed V and J ends, which lost 2 bases and 7 bases, there was a span of 13 bases. CDR1 is SGHKS and CDR2 is YYEKEE in the germline V gene (reference sequence).

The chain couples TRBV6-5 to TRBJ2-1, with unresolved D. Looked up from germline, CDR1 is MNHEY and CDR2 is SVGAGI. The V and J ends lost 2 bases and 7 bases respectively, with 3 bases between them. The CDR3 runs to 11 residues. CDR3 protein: CASSYLNEQFF. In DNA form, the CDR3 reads TGTGCCAGCAGTTACCTTAATGAGCAGTTCTTC.

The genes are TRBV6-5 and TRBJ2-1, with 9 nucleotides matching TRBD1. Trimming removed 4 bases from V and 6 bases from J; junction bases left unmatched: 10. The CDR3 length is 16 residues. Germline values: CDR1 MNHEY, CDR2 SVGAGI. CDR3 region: CASSSPRDRGINEQFF. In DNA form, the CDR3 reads TGTGCCAGCAGTTCCCCCCGCGACAGGGGGATCAATGAGCAGTTCTTC.

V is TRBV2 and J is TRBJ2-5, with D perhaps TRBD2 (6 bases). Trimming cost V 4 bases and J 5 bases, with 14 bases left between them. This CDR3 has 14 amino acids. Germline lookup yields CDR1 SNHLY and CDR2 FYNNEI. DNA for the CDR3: TGTGCCAGCAGTGGTACTAGCAGGAAGGAGACCCAGTACTTC. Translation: CASSGTSRKETQYF.

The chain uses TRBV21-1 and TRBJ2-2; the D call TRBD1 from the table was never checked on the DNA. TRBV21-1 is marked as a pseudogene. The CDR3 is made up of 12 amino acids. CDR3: CASGSHTGELFF. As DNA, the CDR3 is TGTGCCAGCGGCTCCCACACCGGGGAGCTGTTTTTT.

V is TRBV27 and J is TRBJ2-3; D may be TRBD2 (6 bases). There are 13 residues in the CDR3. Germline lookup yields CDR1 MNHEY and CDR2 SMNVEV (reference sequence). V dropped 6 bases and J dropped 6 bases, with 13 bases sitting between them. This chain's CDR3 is CASSLPAGDTQYF. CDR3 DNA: TGTGCCAGCAGCCTTCCGGCGGGGGATACGCAGTATTTT.

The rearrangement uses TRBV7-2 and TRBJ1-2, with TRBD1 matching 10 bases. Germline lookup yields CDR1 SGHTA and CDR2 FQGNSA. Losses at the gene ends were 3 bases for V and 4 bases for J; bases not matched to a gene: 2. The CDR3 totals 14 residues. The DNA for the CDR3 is TGTGCCAGCAGCTTGCGACAGGGGGCCTATGGCTACACCTTC. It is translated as CASSLRQGAYGYTF.

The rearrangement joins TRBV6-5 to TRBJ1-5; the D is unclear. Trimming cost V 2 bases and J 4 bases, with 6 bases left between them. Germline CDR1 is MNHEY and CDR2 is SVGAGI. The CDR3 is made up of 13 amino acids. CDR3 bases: TGTGCCAGCAGTTACGAGCCAAATCAGCCCCAGCATTTT. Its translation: CASSYEPNQPQHF.

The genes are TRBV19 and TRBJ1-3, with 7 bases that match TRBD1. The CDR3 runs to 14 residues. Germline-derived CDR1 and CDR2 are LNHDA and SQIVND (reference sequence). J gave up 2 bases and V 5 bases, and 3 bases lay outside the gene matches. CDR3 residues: CASSARGTGNTIYF. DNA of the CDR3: TGTGCCAGTAGTGCCAGGGGGACTGGAAACACCATATATTTT.

CDR3 DNA: TGTGCCAGCAGCTCGGGACTTAATCAGCCCCAGCATTTT. As protein: CASSSGLNQPQHF. The J gene is TRBJ1-5, the V gene TRBV7-2; perhaps TRBD1 as D (5 bases). The CDR3 is 13 amino acids. Germline CDR1 and CDR2: SGHTA and FQGNSA. With 4 bases removed from V and 4 bases from J, the gap between germline ends came to 8 bases.

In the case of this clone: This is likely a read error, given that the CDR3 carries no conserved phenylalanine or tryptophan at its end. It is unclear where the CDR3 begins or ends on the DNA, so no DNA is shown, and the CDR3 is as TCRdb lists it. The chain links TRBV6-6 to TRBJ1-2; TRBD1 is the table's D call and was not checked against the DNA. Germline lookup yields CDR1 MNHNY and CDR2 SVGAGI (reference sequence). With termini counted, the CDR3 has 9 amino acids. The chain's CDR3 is CASSYGPLL.

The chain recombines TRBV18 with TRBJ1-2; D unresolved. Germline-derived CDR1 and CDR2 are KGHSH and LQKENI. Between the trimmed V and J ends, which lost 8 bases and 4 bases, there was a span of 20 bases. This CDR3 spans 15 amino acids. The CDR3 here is CASTTSAPTSYGYTF. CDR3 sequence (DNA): TGTGCCAGCACCACCTCGGCTCCGACAAGCTATGGCTACACCTTC.

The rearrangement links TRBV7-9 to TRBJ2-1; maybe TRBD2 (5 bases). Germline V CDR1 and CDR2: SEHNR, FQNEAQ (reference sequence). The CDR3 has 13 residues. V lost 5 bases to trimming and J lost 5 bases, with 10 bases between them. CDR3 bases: TGTGCCAGCAGCATTAGCGCTGACAATGAGCAGTTCTTC. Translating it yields CASSISADNEQFF. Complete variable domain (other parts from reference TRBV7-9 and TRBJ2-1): DTGVSQNPRHKITKRGQNVTFRCDPISEHNRLYWYRQTLGQGPEFLTYFQNEAQLEKSRLLSDRFSAERPKGSFSTLEIQRTEQGDSAMYLCASSISADNEQFFGPGTRLTVL.